The clone carrying this T cell receptor beta chain was seen many times. Its antigen is not known. The sample comes from a study of post-analysis software for immune sequencing data. Study outcomes and limitations: Patients with multiple sclerosis recorded significantly lower normalized Chao1 diversity than controls, the study found. Five TRBV segments were more frequent in patients than controls; TRBV5-6, TRBV5-1 and TRBV20-1 belonged to this group.

Libraries were made from TCR beta cDNA, and they carried unique molecular identifiers. TCRdb re-derived calls from the PCR reads in MiXCR, one entry per CDR3 protein. The sample consists of a few hundred thousand distinct CDR3 sequences, around 34% of them appearing once. The CDR3 loop spans 16 amino acids. Losses at the gene ends were 2 bases for V and 5 bases for J; bases not matched to a gene: 10. CDR1 and CDR2 (germline): MDHEN, SYDVKM. This clonotype was sampled from a girl aged 10 to 17 with multiple sclerosis. Sequencing input: blood. The rearrangement links TRBV28 to TRBJ2-3; 7 bases map to TRBD2. CDR3 sequence: CASSLTGRREGDTQYF. The CDR3 nucleotides read TGTGCCAGCAGTTTAACGGGTCGCAGGGAGGGAGATACGCAGTATTTT. Full variable domain (remainder filled in from reference TRBV28 and TRBJ2-3): DVKVTQSSRYLVKRTGEKVFLECVQDMDHENMFWYRQDPGLGLRLIYFSYDVKMKEKGDIPEGYSVSREKKERFSLILESASTNQTSMYLCASSLTGRREGDTQYFGPGTRLTVL.